This T cell receptor (beta chain) was recorded in a study of blood T cell repertoires in COVID-19. About the research overall: Samples taken during acute and convalescent COVID-19 were collected in the United States, Italy and Spain. From T cells, B-cell-depleted T cells, or PBMCs came the material, which was cDNA or gDNA.

In the original processing: Estimation of nucleated cell counts was performed using reference gene primer amplification. Assay: immunoSEQ multiplex PCR; the TCRdb copy retains only in-frame clones and omits some. For V, J and clone size, that table is used; D and trimming come from the DNA. The sample has roughly 230,000 clones; around 83% are singletons. This clone was observed a few times. CDR3 length: 12 residues. Germline V gene data show CDR1 as ENHRY and CDR2 as SYGVKD. V was pared by 4 bases and J by 14 bases, with 3 bases of the junction left unmatched. The sequence came from a man aged 40-50 years with active or convalescent COVID-19. The rearrangement uses TRBV10-3 and TRBJ1-6; 9 positions agree with TRBD1. Sequencing input: peripheral blood. CDR3 region: CAISAGDRALHF. The DNA of the CDR3 is TGTGCCATCAGTGCTGGGGACAGGGCCCTCCACTTT.